Detailed here is one T cell receptor (beta chain). CDR1 and CDR2 (germline): SGHRS, YFSETQ. The CDR3 runs 16 residues. The ends lost 4 bases at V and 4 bases at J; junction bases unmatched: 6. Investigators amplified TCR beta CDR3 regions from RNA transcripts. Investigators did first-round RT-PCR with HTBI primers, then second-round multiplex PCR. TCRdb reprocessed the multiplex PCR reads with MiXCR, giving one entry per CDR3 protein. The table lists 360,000 or so distinct CDR3 sequences, about 16% of them singletons. The sample originates from a study of Graves' ophthalmopathy and Graves' hyperthyroidism.

The sequence was obtained from a young woman with Graves' ophthalmopathy. Sequences were obtained from peripheral blood. The J gene is TRBJ2-7, the V gene TRBV5-1; 15 bases are a match to TRBD2. The DNA of the CDR3 is TGCGCCAGCAGCGGGACTAGCGGGAGGACGGTGTACGAGCAGTACTTC. Its translation: CASSGTSGRTVYEQYF.